The clone carrying this T cell receptor beta chain was seen a few times. Its antigen is undetermined. Buffy coats from healthy blood donors served as controls. V was pared by 4 bases and J by 3 bases, with 22 bases between. Germline V gene lookup returns CDR1 MGHRA and CDR2 YSYEKL. This CDR3 is built from 18 residues. The data belong to a study of STAT5B mutations in CD4+ large granular lymphocyte leukemia. Notes on the study in general: TRBV06-family usage was enriched in top patient clones (8/27) versus controls (2/35).

Authors' methods: The detection floor for productive clonotype frequency was 2.59 x 10-5. The protocol was immunoSEQ multiplex PCR, while the TCRdb copy is restricted to in-frame clones and leaves out a portion. Clonal size and the V and J genes are those of that table, whereas D and trimming came from the DNA. Of around 23,000 clones listed, roughly 83% are singletons. The specimen was CD4+ T cells from blood buffy coats. The TCR was taken from a human donor in good health. V is TRBV4-1 and J is TRBJ1-5; perhaps TRBD1 as D (5 bases). CDR3 amino acids: CASSPGALGPRNNQPQHF. The CDR3 DNA reads TGCGCCAGCAGCCCTGGGGCACTAGGACCCCGAAACAATCAGCCCCAGCATTTT.